Detailed here is one TCR beta chain. Its cognate antigen is unknown. Being one base from a much bigger clone, this may be a read error. This CDR3 comprises 15 residues. Germline V gene lookup returns CDR1 MDHEN and CDR2 SYDVKM. The authors built bulk TCR libraries by previously described methods with listed TCR primers. Each CDR3 protein is one row after TCRdb ran MiXCR on the PCR reads. Among approximately 680,000 distinct CDR3 sequences listed, 25% were seen once. The sample is drawn from a study of molecular identifiers for immune sequencing clone quantification. General study points: Highly expanded clone sizes could end up underestimated if a barcode were shared by identical TCR molecules. Jurkat TCR RNA that was spiked in from one cell was reportedly detectable among 950,000 to 1,000,000 naive cells.

The sequenced sample was naive CD8+ T cells from blood, with Jurkat cell RNA spiked in. This sample's subset: FACS-sorted CD8+CD4-CCR7+CD45RA+ naive T cells. The source is a human donor in good health. Some libraries in this study had Jurkat cell RNA spiked in. This chain connects TRBV28 to TRBJ2-5; the D gene is possibly TRBD2 (5 bases). The CDR3 DNA sequence: TGTACCAGCAGTCCTCGCACCGGACCGGGGGAGACCCAGTACTTC. Amino acids: CTSSPRTGPGETQYF.